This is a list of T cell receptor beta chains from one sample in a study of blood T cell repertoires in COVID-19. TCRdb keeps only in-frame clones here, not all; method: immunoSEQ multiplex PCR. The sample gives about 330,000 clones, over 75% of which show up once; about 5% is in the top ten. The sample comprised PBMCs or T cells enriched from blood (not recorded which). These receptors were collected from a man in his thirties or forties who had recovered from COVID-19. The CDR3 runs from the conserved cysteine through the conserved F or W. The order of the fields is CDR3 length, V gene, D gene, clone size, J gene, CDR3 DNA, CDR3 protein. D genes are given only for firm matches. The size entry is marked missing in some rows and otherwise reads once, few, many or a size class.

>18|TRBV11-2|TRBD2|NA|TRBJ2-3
TGTGCCAGCAGCTTAGATCCCCCTAGCGGGGGGGCCACAGATACGCAGTATTTT
CASSLDPPSGGATDTQYF
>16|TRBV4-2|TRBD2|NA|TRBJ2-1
TGTGCCAGCAGCCAAGAGGGCGGGGGGAATGTCAATGAGCAGTTCTTC
CASSQEGGGNVNEQFF
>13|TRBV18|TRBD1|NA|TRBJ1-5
TGTGCCAGCTCACCGGACAGGGCCCAGCCCCAGCATTTT
CASSPDRAQPQHF
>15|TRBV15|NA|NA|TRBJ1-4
TGTGCCACCAGCAGCCACGGTAACCAGGGGGAAAAACTGTTTTTT
CATSSHGNQGEKLFF
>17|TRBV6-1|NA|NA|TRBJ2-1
TGTGCCAGCAGTGAACCGATTACCAGGAAGATGGGCAATGAGCAGTTCTTC
CASSEPITRKMGNEQFF
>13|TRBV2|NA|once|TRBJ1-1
TGTGCCAGCAGTGCAGGGCTGAACACTGAAGCTTTCTTT
CASSAGLNTEAFF
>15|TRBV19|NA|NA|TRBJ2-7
TGTGCCAGTAGTATAGACGGGACAAGTAGGTACGAGCAGTACTTC
CASSIDGTSRYEQYF
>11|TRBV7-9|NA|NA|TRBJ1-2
TGTGCCAGCGAGGCGGGGCGTGGCTACACCTTC
CASEAGRGYTF
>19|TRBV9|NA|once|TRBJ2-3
TGTGCCAGCAGCGTAGCAAGAGTGGGGCCAGGGGCCCTCACAGATACGCAGTATTTT
CASSVARVGPGALTDTQYF
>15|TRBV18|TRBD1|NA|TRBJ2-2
TGTGCCAGCTCACCGTGGACAGGGTATACCGGGGAGCTGTTTTTT
CASSPWTGYTGELFF
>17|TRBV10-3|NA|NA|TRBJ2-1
TGTGCCATCAGTGGGTTGGGAGGCCCAGGAATTAACAATGAGCAGTTCTTC
CAISGLGGPGINNEQFF
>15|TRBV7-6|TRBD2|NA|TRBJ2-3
TGTGCCAGCAGCCTACGGGGGGTGGGCACAGATACGCAGTATTTT
CASSLRGVGTDTQYF
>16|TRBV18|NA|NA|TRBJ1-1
TGTGCCAGCTCACCGTCCTCCCTGGTCTCGAGTGCTGAAGCTTTCTTT
CASSPSSLVSSAEAFF
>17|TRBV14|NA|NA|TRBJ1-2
TGTGCCAGCAGCCAAGGGACAGTCCCCATAGCTAACTATGGCTACACCTTC
CASSQGTVPIANYGYTF
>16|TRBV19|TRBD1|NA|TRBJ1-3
TGTGCCAGTAAAGACCCCGGGACAGGTGGTGGAAACACCATATATTTT
CASKDPGTGGGNTIYF
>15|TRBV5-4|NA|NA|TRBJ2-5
TGTGCCAGCAGCTCTGGCTCCAGTTTACAAGAGACCCAGTACTTC
CASSSGSSLQETQYF
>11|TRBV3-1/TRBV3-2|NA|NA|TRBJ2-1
TGTGCCAGCAGTCAGTGGGCTGAGCAGTTCTTC
CASSQWAEQFF
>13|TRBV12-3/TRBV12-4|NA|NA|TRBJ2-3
TGTGCCAGCAGTTTAGTGGTAGCCGTTACGCAGTATTTT
CASSLVVAVTQYF
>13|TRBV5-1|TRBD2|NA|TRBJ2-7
TGCGCCAGCAGTCCTAGCGGTACGTACGAGCAGTACTTC
CASSPSGTYEQYF
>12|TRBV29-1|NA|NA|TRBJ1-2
TGCAGCGTTGTGGAGGGAGACTATGGCTACACCTTC
CSVVEGDYGYTF
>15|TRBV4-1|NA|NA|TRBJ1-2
TGCGCCAGCAGCCAAAGAGAGGAGGGACCGGGTGGCTACACCTTC
CASSQREEGPGGYTF
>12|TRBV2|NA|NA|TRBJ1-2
TGTGCCAGCACAGGGGTCGGCTATGGCTACACCTTC
CASTGVGYGYTF
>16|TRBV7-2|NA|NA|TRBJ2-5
TGTGCCAGCAGCTCATATGCCGAGACAGCTAAAGAGACCCAGTACTTC
CASSSYAETAKETQYF
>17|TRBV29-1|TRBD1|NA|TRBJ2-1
TGCAGCGTTGTAAGTAGTTGGGGGACAGGGCCCTACAATGAGCAGTTCTTC
CSVVSSWGTGPYNEQFF
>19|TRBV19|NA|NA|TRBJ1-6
TGTGCCAGTAGTATGGAGACAGGCCCGAAGGGCTCCTATAATTCACCCCTCCACTTT
CASSMETGPKGSYNSPLHF
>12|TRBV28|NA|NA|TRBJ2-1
TGTGCCAGCTATCAAGGGGGCAATGAGCAGTTCTTC
CASYQGGNEQFF
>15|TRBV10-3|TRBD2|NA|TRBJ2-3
TGTGCCATCAGTGAATGGCAGGGAGGGGCAGATACGCAGTATTTT
CAISEWQGGADTQYF
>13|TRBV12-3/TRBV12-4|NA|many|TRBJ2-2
TGTGCCAGCAGCTCCCAGGACACCGGGGAGCTGTTTTTT
CASSSQDTGELFF
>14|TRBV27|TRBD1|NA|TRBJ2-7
TGTGCCAGCAGTTTATTGGACAGGGCCTACGAGCAGTACTTC
CASSLLDRAYEQYF
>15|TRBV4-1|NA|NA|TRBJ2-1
TGCGCCAGCAGGATGGGGCGGGGAGCCTACAATGAGCAGTTCTTC
CASRMGRGAYNEQFF
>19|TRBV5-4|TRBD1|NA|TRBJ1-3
TGTGCCAGCAGCACCGGGACAGGGAGGGTAATACACTCTGGAAACACCATATATTTT
CASSTGTGRVIHSGNTIYF
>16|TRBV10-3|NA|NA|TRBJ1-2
TGTGCCATCAGTGAGTCGGGCAGGGTGTCGGACTATGGCTACACCTTC
CAISESGRVSDYGYTF
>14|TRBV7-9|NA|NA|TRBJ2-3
TGTGCCAGCAAGGGAGCAGCGAGCACAGATACGCAGTATTTT
CASKGAASTDTQYF
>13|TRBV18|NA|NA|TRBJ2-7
TGTGCCAGCTCATTACCGGACAGCTACGAGCAGTACTTC
CASSLPDSYEQYF
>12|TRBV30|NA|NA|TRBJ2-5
TGTGCCTGGAGTGTAGGGGGAGAGACCCAGTACTTC
CAWSVGGETQYF
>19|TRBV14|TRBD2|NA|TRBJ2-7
TGTGCCAGCAGCCACTCCGGACTAGCGGGGGCCCCCATGGTCGCCGAGCAGTACTTC
CASSHSGLAGAPMVAEQYF
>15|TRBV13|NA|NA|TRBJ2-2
TGTGCCAGCAGCTCCCGGGACAAGAACACCGGGGAGCTGTTTTTT
CASSSRDKNTGELFF
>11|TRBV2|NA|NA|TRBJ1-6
TGTGCCAGCAGCTTTTATTCACCCCTCCACTTT
CASSFYSPLHF
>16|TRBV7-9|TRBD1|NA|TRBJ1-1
TGTGCCAGCAGCTTGTCCGGAGGGACAGCTAAGAATGAAGCTTTCTTT
CASSLSGGTAKNEAFF
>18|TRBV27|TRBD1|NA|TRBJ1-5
TGTGCCAGCAGTCCGGGGACAGGGGGACCTAATAGCAATCAGCCCCAGCATTTT
CASSPGTGGPNSNQPQHF
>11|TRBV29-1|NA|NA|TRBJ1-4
TGCAGCGTCAGGGTTGGCGAAAAACTGTTTTTT
CSVRVGEKLFF
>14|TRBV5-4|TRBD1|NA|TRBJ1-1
TGTGCCAGCAGCGTTCCGGGACAGGGATCTGAAGCTTTCTTT
CASSVPGQGSEAFF
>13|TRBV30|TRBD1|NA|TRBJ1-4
TGTGCCTCTATGGGGGGACAGAATGAAAAACTGTTTTTT
CASMGGQNEKLFF
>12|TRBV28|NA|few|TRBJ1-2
TGTGCCAGCAGTGGATACAGGGATGGCTACACCTTC
CASSGYRDGYTF
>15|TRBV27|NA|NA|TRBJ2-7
TGTGCCAGCAGCCAGGGGGGACGGGCACTAGTAGAGCAGTACTTC
CASSQGGRALVEQYF
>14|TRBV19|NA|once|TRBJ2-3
TGTGCCAGTAGTACCACAGGTGGCACAGATACGCAGTATTTT
CASSTTGGTDTQYF
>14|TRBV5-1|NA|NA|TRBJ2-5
TGCGCCAGCAGCTTCGGGACTGTCCAAGAGACCCAGTACTTC
CASSFGTVQETQYF
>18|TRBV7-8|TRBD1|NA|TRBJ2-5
TGTGCCAGCAGCTTAGGCGGATGGGACAGGGGGCTGATGGAGACCCAGTACTTC
CASSLGGWDRGLMETQYF
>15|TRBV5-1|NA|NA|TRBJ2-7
TGCGCCAGCAGCTTGGGGCAGGGGCCACCCTACGAGCAGTACTTC
CASSLGQGPPYEQYF
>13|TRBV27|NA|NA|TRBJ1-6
TGTGCCAGCAGTTTTCCCGGCGGTTCACCCCTCCACTTT
CASSFPGGSPLHF
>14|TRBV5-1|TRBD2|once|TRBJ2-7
TGCGCCAGCAGCCCCCAAGCGGGGCACCACGAGCAGTACTTC
CASSPQAGHHEQYF
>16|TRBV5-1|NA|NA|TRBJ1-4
TGCGCCAGCAGCAGGACACGCCTCGCAACTAATGAAAAACTGTTTTTT
CASSRTRLATNEKLFF
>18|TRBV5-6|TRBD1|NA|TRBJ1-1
TGTGCCAGCAGCTTGGCCAACGGCAGGGGGCGCGGTACCACTGAAGCTTTCTTT
CASSLANGRGRGTTEAFF
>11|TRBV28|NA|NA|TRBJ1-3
TGTGCCAGCAGGGAGGAATACACCATATATTTT
CASREEYTIYF
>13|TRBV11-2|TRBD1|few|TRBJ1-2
TGTGCCAGCAGCCCGACAGGGGGGTATGGCTACACCTTC
CASSPTGGYGYTF
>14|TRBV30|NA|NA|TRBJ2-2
TGTGCCTGGAGTGTTGTGGCGGTAGCCGGGGAGCTGTTTTTT
CAWSVVAVAGELFF
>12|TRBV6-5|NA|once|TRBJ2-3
TGTGCCAGCACCCGGGGGACAGATACGCAGTATTTT
CASTRGTDTQYF